The 8 T cell receptor beta chains below all came from one sample that was sequenced in a study of CD8 T cells in Susac syndrome. The authors reverse transcribed roughly 0.5 to 1 ug RNA with random hexamers. TCRdb re-analysed the immunoSEQ multiplex PCR reads in MiXCR, keeping a single row per CDR3 protein. The profile shows around 200,000 distinct CDR3 sequences, roughly 95% of them singletons. Sequencing was performed on CD4+ T cells from PBMCs. Receptors originate from a human donor with multiple sclerosis.

The CDR3 DNA reads as TGCAGTGCTAGAGAGTTAGCGGTCTACAATGAGCAGTTCTTC. This sequence encodes CSARELAVYNEQFF. The chain is built from TRBV20-1 and TRBJ2-1; TRBD2 is a possible D gene (6 bases). CDR3 length equals 14 residues. Trimming removed 0 bases from V and 3 bases from J, with 9 bases in between. Germline V gene lookup returns CDR1 DFQATT and CDR2 SNEGSKA (reference sequence).

This rearrangement joins TRBV18 to TRBJ1-1; tentative D call: TRBD1 (5 bases). V shed 2 bases and J shed 3 bases, with 13 bases lying between them. This CDR3 region has 15 residues. The germline gives CDR1 KGHSH, CDR2 LQKENI. The CDR3 spells CASSPRELGDTEAFF. The CDR3, as DNA: TGTGCCAGCTCACCAAGAGAGTTGGGGGACACTGAAGCTTTCTTT.

This clonotype was recorded once. This sequence joins TRBV6-2 or TRBV6-3 and TRBJ2-1; TRBD1 or TRBD2 may be the D gene (6 bases each). The CDR3 spans 15 residues. Germline V gives CDR1 MNHEY, CDR2 SVGEGT. Trimming removed 7 bases at V and 0 bases at J, with 13 bases between. The CDR3 here is CASTPGGRSYNEQFF. As DNA, the CDR3 is TGTGCCAGCACCCCCGGGGGCCGCTCCTACAATGAGCAGTTCTTC.

This sequence joins TRBV2 and TRBJ1-1; D is perhaps TRBD1 (5 bases). The germline V gene has CDR1 SNHLY and CDR2 FYNNEI. The CDR3 totals 13 residues. V was clipped by 6 bases and J by 0 bases, with 8 bases between them. CDR3: CASSRAVNTEAFF. CDR3 DNA sequence: TGTGCCAGCAGCAGGGCAGTGAACACTGAAGCTTTCTTT.

CDR3 coding DNA: TGTGCCACGGGGATTCAACAAGAGCAGTACTTC. Protein sequence: CATGIQQEQYF. V gene TRBV2 combines with J gene TRBJ2-7; D might be TRBD2 (5 bases). Germline V gene sequence: CDR1 SNHLY, CDR2 FYNNEI. CDR3 length: 11 amino acids. With 10 bases removed from V and 7 bases from J, the gap between germline ends came to 14 bases.

The J gene is TRBJ2-2, the V gene TRBV29-1; TRBD1 aligns across 9 bases. The CDR3 length is 13 residues. Trimming removed 5 bases from V and 7 bases from J; junction bases left unmatched: 5. From germline, CDR1 is SQVTM and CDR2 ANQGSEA. The CDR3 protein is CSVTQGAIGELFF. The CDR3 nucleotides are TGCAGCGTTACACAGGGGGCAATCGGGGAGCTGTTTTTT.

This chain connects TRBV5-1 to TRBJ2-5; TRBD2 agrees at 14 bases. The germline CDR1 and CDR2 sequences are SGHRS and YFSETQ. V shed 0 bases and J 1 base; nucleotides not matched to a gene: 5. There are 18 residues in the CDR3. CDR3 sequence (DNA): TGCGCCAGCAGCTTGGTTCGACTAGCGGGGGGGCGCCAAGAGACCCAGTACTTC. It specifies CASSLVRLAGGRQETQYF.

This chain links TRBV20-1 with TRBJ1-4; D remains ambiguous. V was trimmed by 4 bases and J by 5 bases, leaving 11 bases between them. The CDR3 runs 13 residues. Germline assignment: CDR1 DFQATT and CDR2 SNEGSKA (reference sequence). The CDR3 DNA reads TGCAGTGCTATGGGCCCCTTCAATGAAAAACTGTTTTTT. The encoded protein is CSAMGPFNEKLFF.